The 28 T cell receptor beta chains below come from one sample, sequenced in a study of cytomegalovirus exposure and HLA in healthy donors. Use of 60 Vbeta and 13 Jbeta primers characterized the PCR. Profiling relied on immunoSEQ multiplex PCR, and the TCRdb table lists in-frame clones only, not all of them. The profile shows 150,000 to 200,000 clones, 75% of them singletons. The sequencing sample was made of PBMCs. Receptors originate from a woman between 45 and 60 years old in good health and CMV-seropositive.

The chain joins TRBV19 to TRBJ1-1; D not certain. Germline V CDR1 and CDR2: LNHDA, SQIVND (reference sequence). CDR3 length: 16 residues. The V and J ends lost 3 bases and 0 bases respectively, with 14 bases between them. The CDR3 loop is CASSINAGIMNTEAFF. DNA of the CDR3: TGTGCCAGTAGTATCAACGCAGGAATCATGAACACTGAAGCTTTCTTT.

The chain carries TRBV6-1 and TRBJ1-4; no clear D. Germline V gives CDR1 MNHNS, CDR2 SASEGT. Between the trimmed V and J ends, which lost 4 bases and 10 bases, there was a span of 7 bases. This CDR3 is 11 amino acids long. The CDR3 DNA sequence: TGTGCCAGCAGTGCTCAAGCAAAACTGTTTTTT. Its protein is CASSAQAKLFF.

This chain connects TRBV6-1 to TRBJ1-1; perhaps TRBD1 as D (5 bases). CDR1 and CDR2 (germline): MNHNS, SASEGT. The CDR3 loop spans 14 amino acids. Trimming pared 6 bases from V and 4 bases from J, leaving 15 bases between. In nucleotides, the CDR3 is TGTGCCAGCAGCGCCAACCTGGGGGGCACTGAAGCTTTCTTT. It is translated as CASSANLGGTEAFF.

V usage is TRBV7-8 and J usage is TRBJ1-6; possible D gene TRBD1, 6 bases. Germline values: CDR1 SGHVS, CDR2 FQNEAQ. The CDR3 extends over 15 amino acids. V lost 4 bases and J 10 bases, leaving 17 bases between the germline ends. CDR3 coding DNA: TGTGCCAGCAGCTCGAAAATTCAGGGGAACTCACCCCTCCACTTT. Amino acids: CASSSKIQGNSPLHF. The full variable domain, completed using reference TRBV7-8 and TRBJ1-6, is GAGVSQSPRYKVAKRGQDVALRCDPISGHVSLFWYQQALGQGPEFLTYFQNEAQLDKSGLPSDRFFAERPEGSVSTLKIQRTQQEDSAVYLCASSSKIQGNSPLHFGNGTRLTVT.

This clone was seen more than once but under ten times. This sequence joins TRBV9 and TRBJ2-7, with D tentatively TRBD1 (6 bases). Looked up from germline, CDR1 is SGDLS and CDR2 is YYNGEE. V lost 4 bases and J lost 0, with 14 bases in between. CDR3 length equals 15 residues. CDR3 amino acids: CASSPTGYGSYEQYF. In DNA form, the CDR3 reads TGTGCCAGCAGCCCCACAGGGTATGGCTCCTACGAGCAGTACTTC.

The chain has TRBV6-1 and TRBJ2-7; the match to TRBD1 covers 7 bases. The CDR3 runs to 15 residues. CDR1 is MNHNS and CDR2 is SASEGT in the germline V gene. V lost 6 bases to trimming and J lost 0 bases; unmatched junction nucleotides: 8. The chain's CDR3 is CASSPPGTVSYEQYF. For the CDR3, the DNA is TGTGCCAGCAGCCCCCCCGGGACAGTCTCCTACGAGCAGTACTTC.

The genes are TRBV5-1 and TRBJ1-2, with 8 nucleotides matching TRBD1. CDR3 length: 15 residues. The J segment lost 3 bases and the V segment lost 4 bases, leaving 8 bases of the junction unmatched. Per germline, CDR1 SGHRS and CDR2 YFSETQ. For the CDR3, the DNA is TGCGCCAGCAGCCTAGGGACAGGTCTAGACTATGGCTACACCTTC. Translating it yields CASSLGTGLDYGYTF.

The J gene is TRBJ1-1, the V gene TRBV7-8, with D unresolved. This CDR3 is 17 amino acids long. Germline CDR1 SGHVS, CDR2 FQNEAQ. Deletions cut 5 bases from V and 2 bases from J, with 21 bases between. CDR3 amino acids: CASSTILATPDNTEAFF. The CDR3 DNA sequence: TGTGCCAGCAGCACAATACTCGCGACACCGGATAACACTGAAGCTTTCTTT.

Here the CDR3 reads CASSRTGMSNQPQHF. The CDR3 DNA follows: TGTGCCAGCAGCAGGACAGGGATGAGCAATCAGCCCCAGCATTTT. The chain joins TRBV9 to TRBJ1-5, with TRBD1 matching over 8 bases. Germline CDR1 reads SGDLS; CDR2 reads YYNGEE. This CDR3 has 15 residues. The J segment lost 1 base and the V segment lost 4 bases, leaving 4 bases of the junction unmatched.

This chain connects TRBV2 to TRBJ2-1; 10 bases align to TRBD1. Germline values: CDR1 SNHLY, CDR2 FYNNEI. CDR3 length equals 14 residues. J was trimmed by 6 bases and V by 4 bases; bases with no gene match: 3. The CDR3 is CASSVGTGVNEQFF. As DNA, the CDR3 is TGTGCCAGCAGTGTTGGGACAGGGGTCAATGAGCAGTTCTTC.

This rearrangement joins TRBV6-6 to TRBJ2-2, with a possible D match to TRBD2 (5 bases). V lost 2 bases and J 5 bases, leaving 6 bases between the germline ends. The CDR3 contains 13 residues. Germline CDR1 MNHNY, CDR2 SVGAGI (reference sequence). This chain's CDR3 is CASSYGSTGELFF. CDR3 sequence (DNA): TGTGCCAGCAGTTACGGGAGTACCGGGGAGCTGTTTTTT.

The V and J genes are TRBV6-5 and TRBJ1-1, with a possible D match to TRBD1 (5 bases). Germline V gives CDR1 MNHEY, CDR2 SVGAGI. This CDR3 is built from 13 residues. Trimming stripped 4 bases from V and 5 bases from J, with 11 bases between. The DNA for the CDR3 is TGTGCCAGCAGTTTGACAGTGGGGACTGAAGCTTTCTTT. It yields the protein CASSLTVGTEAFF.

The V call is TRBV5-4, the J call TRBJ2-7, with 8 bases that match TRBD1. The germline gives CDR1 SGHNT, CDR2 YYREEE (reference sequence). This CDR3 has 13 residues. V trimming: 5 bases; J trimming: 5 bases; junction bases outside the gene matches: 6. The CDR3 is CASSRDRGHEQYF. CDR3 DNA sequence: TGTGCCAGCAGTCGCGACAGGGGCCACGAGCAGTACTTC.

The gene calls are TRBV7-2 and TRBJ2-1, with TRBD2 matching over 9 bases. Germline V gives CDR1 SGHTA, CDR2 FQGNSA. The CDR3 loop spans 18 amino acids. The V and J ends lost 1 base and 0 bases, in that order; junction bases with no gene match: 7. This CDR3 reads CASSLEGTSLSSYNEQFF. The DNA of the CDR3 is TGTGCCAGCAGCTTAGAGGGGACTAGCTTAAGCTCCTACAATGAGCAGTTCTTC.

The chain carries TRBV7-6 and TRBJ1-1; unclear D gene. Germline V CDR1 and CDR2: SGHVS, FNYEAQ. V was cut by 0 bases and J by 0 bases, with 5 bases left in between. The CDR3 runs to 14 residues. The CDR3 spells CASSLAGLNTEAFF. CDR3 DNA sequence: TGTGCCAGCAGCTTAGCGGGCTTGAACACTGAAGCTTTCTTT. Using reference TRBV7-6 and TRBJ1-1 for the parts outside the CDR3, the full variable domain is GAGVSQSPRYKVTKRGQDVALRCDPISGHVSLYWYRQALGQGPEFLTYFNYEAQQDKSGLPNDRFSAERPEGSISTLTIQRTEQRDSAMYRCASSLAGLNTEAFFGQGTRLTVV.

The CDR3 coding sequence is TGTGCCAGCTCACCTTCGGCGGTTGTCACTGAAGCTTTCTTT. It is translated as CASSPSAVVTEAFF. The chain is built from TRBV18 and TRBJ1-1; D unclear. Trimming removed 3 bases at V and 4 bases at J, with 12 bases between. Per germline, CDR1 KGHSH and CDR2 LQKENI. There are 14 residues in the CDR3. The full variable domain, with the rest looked up from reference TRBV18 and TRBJ1-1, is NAGVMQNPRHLVRRRGQEARLRCSPMKGHSHVYWYRQLPEEGLKFMVYLQKENIIDESGMPKERFSAEFPKEGPSILRIQQVVRGDSAAYFCASSPSAVVTEAFFGQGTRLTVV.

This CDR3 reads CASSFLSGNTIYF. The CDR3 DNA follows: TGTGCCAGCAGCTTCCTCTCTGGAAACACCATATATTTT. The rearrangement links TRBV7-8 to TRBJ1-3; D call uncertain. The CDR3 is 13 amino acids. Germline CDR1 and CDR2: SGHVS and FQNEAQ. V lost 3 bases, J lost 0 bases, and 3 bases lay in between. Complete variable domain (other parts from reference TRBV7-8 and TRBJ1-3): GAGVSQSPRYKVAKRGQDVALRCDPISGHVSLFWYQQALGQGPEFLTYFQNEAQLDKSGLPSDRFFAERPEGSVSTLKIQRTQQEDSAVYLCASSFLSGNTIYFGEGSWLTVV.

The chain links TRBV4-2 to TRBJ2-3; 12 nucleotides align to TRBD2. V shed 0 bases, J shed 7 bases, and the junction held 5 bases outside the gene matches. Germline V lookup: CDR1 LGHNA, CDR2 YNFKEQ. The length of the CDR3 is 16 residues. The CDR3 coding sequence is TGTGCCAGCAGCCAAGATCTAGCGGGGGGGGACTATACGCAGTATTTT. Translation: CASSQDLAGGDYTQYF.

In its sample, this clone was seen a few times. The chain couples TRBV29-1 to TRBJ1-1, with TRBD1 matching 7 bases. Germline assignment: CDR1 SQVTM and CDR2 ANQGSEA. CDR3 length: 14 amino acids. Trimming removed 0 bases from V and 11 bases from J; junction bases left unmatched: 12. CDR3 amino acids: CSVEEWDVPRGAFF. CDR3 nucleotides: TGCAGCGTTGAAGAGTGGGACGTTCCCAGGGGGGCTTTCTTT.

This sequence joins TRBV29-1 and TRBJ1-2, with D possibly TRBD1 on 5 matching bases. Germline V gene data show CDR1 as SQVTM and CDR2 as ANQGSEA. V was cut by 3 bases and J by 6 bases, with 11 bases left in between. The CDR3 has 12 residues. CDR3 loop: CSVEGQKDGYTF. The DNA of the CDR3 is TGCAGCGTTGAGGGGCAGAAAGATGGCTACACCTTC.

This clone came up a few times. This CDR3 reads CAWSDGYSQPQHF. In DNA, the CDR3 is TGTGCCTGGAGTGATGGGTACAGTCAGCCCCAGCATTTT. This chain joins TRBV30 and TRBJ1-5; D call uncertain. Germline V gene sequence: CDR1 GTSNPN, CDR2 SVGIG (reference sequence). This CDR3 comprises 13 residues. Trimming removed 1 base from V and 6 bases from J, with 10 bases in between. Supplemented by reference TRBV30 and TRBJ1-5, the full variable domain reads SQTIHQWPATLVQPVGSPLSLECTVEGTSNPNLYWYRQAAGRGLQLLFYSVGIGQISSEVPQNLSASRPQDRQFILSSKKLLLSDSGFYLCAWSDGYSQPQHFGDGTRLSIL.

This clone was detected a few times. The chain has TRBV19 and TRBJ1-5, with 7 bases fitting TRBD1. The V gene end was trimmed by 1 base and the J gene end by 4 bases; junction bases not matched to a gene: 7. Germline V gene sequence: CDR1 LNHDA, CDR2 SQIVND (reference sequence). This CDR3 comprises 16 residues. The CDR3 DNA follows: TGTGCCAGTAGTATAGGACAGGGAATAAGGAATCAGCCCCAGCATTTT. Translated: CASSIGQGIRNQPQHF.

The rearrangement joins TRBV5-4 to TRBJ2-7; 7 bases fit TRBD1. This CDR3 has 15 residues. In germline, CDR1 is SGHNT, CDR2 YYREEE (reference sequence). Trimming took 1 base from V and 0 from J; bases not matched to a gene: 4. CDR3 region: CASSLPGQSSYEQYF. DNA of the CDR3: TGTGCCAGCAGCTTGCCGGGACAGAGCTCCTACGAGCAGTACTTC. Full variable domain (missing parts from reference TRBV5-4 and TRBJ2-7): ETGVTQSPTHLIKTRGQQVTLRCSSQSGHNTVSWYQQALGQGPQFIFQYYREEENGRGNFPPRFSGLQFPNYSSELNVNALELDDSALYLCASSLPGQSSYEQYFGPGTRLTVT.

The chain combines TRBV5-1 with TRBJ1-3; no clear D. The CDR3 loop spans 15 amino acids. Trimming stripped 0 bases from V and 0 bases from J, with 7 bases between. CDR1 and CDR2 (germline): SGHRS, YFSETQ. CDR3 sequence: CASSLGATSGNTIYF. CDR3 DNA: TGCGCCAGCAGCTTGGGGGCCACCTCTGGAAACACCATATATTTT.

This chain uses TRBV2 with TRBJ2-5; TRBD1 agrees at 7 bases. Germline CDR1 and CDR2: SNHLY and FYNNEI. Trimming at V came to 7 bases and at J to 2 bases, leaving 7 bases not matched to a gene. The CDR3 runs 14 residues. CDR3 sequence reads: CASKLGQTQETQYF. The DNA for the CDR3 is TGTGCCAGCAAATTGGGACAGACTCAAGAGACCCAGTACTTC.

The chain carries TRBV9 and TRBJ1-6, with no clear D. The CDR3 has 12 amino acids. CDR1 is SGDLS, CDR2 YYNGEE, per germline. The V end was cut by 3 bases, the J end by 8 bases, with 6 bases between. CDR3: CASSDFDSPLHF. The CDR3 bases are TGTGCCAGCAGCGACTTTGATTCACCCCTCCACTTT.

The chain joins TRBV4-1 to TRBJ1-5; weak D call: TRBD1 (5 bases). The V gene lost 2 bases and the J gene lost 6 bases, with 14 bases spanning the gap. The CDR3 covers 15 residues. CDR1 MGHRA and CDR2 YSYEKL come from the germline V gene. CDR3 bases: TGCGCCAGCAGCCAATTAACAGGCACCGGTCAGCCCCAGCATTTT. Translated, it gives CASSQLTGTGQPQHF.

This rearrangement joins TRBV19 to TRBJ2-5; the D is unclear. Germline V gene lookup returns CDR1 LNHDA and CDR2 SQIVND (reference sequence). V shed 0 bases and J shed 2 bases, with 7 bases lying between them. This CDR3 is built from 14 residues. CDR3 residues: CASSIDPGQETQYF. CDR3 sequence (DNA): TGTGCCAGTAGTATAGATCCAGGACAAGAGACCCAGTACTTC.